What follows are 16 T cell receptor beta chains derived from one specimen sequenced in a study of CD8 T cells in ankylosing spondylitis. Using its own MiXCR run on the 5' RACE reads, TCRdb lists one record per CDR3 protein. The sample lists about 240,000 distinct CDR3 sequences, roughly 10% occurring once. Sequenced input: blood, either unsorted or a sorted T cell fraction (not recorded which). The receptors shown here come from a male donor with ankylosing spondylitis or in good health (not recorded which).

This clonotype was recorded many times. The chain is built from TRBV14 and TRBJ1-2; the D gene is possibly TRBD1 (6 bases). Trimming left V 2 bases short and J 8 bases short, with 24 bases between. The germline gives CDR1 SGHDN, CDR2 FVKESK. This CDR3 comprises 17 residues. The CDR3 coding sequence is TGTGCCAGCAGCCAAATCCCGGGACAAGGGGGACTAGGAGGCTACACCTTC. Encoded protein: CASSQIPGQGGLGGYTF. The full variable domain, its missing parts supplied by reference TRBV14 and TRBJ1-2, is EAGVTQFPSHSVIEKGQTVTLRCDPISGHDNLYWYRRVMGKEIKFLLHFVKESKQDESGMPNNRFLAERTGGTYSTLKVQPAELEDSGVYFCASSQIPGQGGLGGYTFGSGTRLTVV.

J is TRBJ1-5 and V is TRBV6-6, with D unclear. V lost 6 bases to trimming and J lost 2 bases, with 5 bases between them. The length of the CDR3 is 12 residues. CDR1 and CDR2 (germline): MNHNY, SVGAGI (reference sequence). The CDR3 here is CASSRGNQPQHF. The CDR3 DNA reads TGTGCCAGCAGCCGCGGCAATCAGCCCCAGCATTTT.

This clonotype was seen ten or more times. The chain employs TRBV5-1 and TRBJ2-1; D not certain. The CDR3 consists of 15 residues. The V end lost 0 bases, the J end lost 2 bases, and 9 bases lay between the germline ends. CDR1 and CDR2 (germline): SGHRS, YFSETQ. The CDR3 is CASSLGDTTYNEQFF. CDR3 in DNA: TGCGCCAGCAGCTTGGGGGATACTACCTACAATGAGCAGTTCTTC.

The table lists this clonotype with many counts. This chain joins TRBV15 and TRBJ2-7; unclear D gene. The CDR3 contains 13 residues. Germline CDR1 LNHNV, CDR2 YYDKDF (reference sequence). The V end lost 5 bases, the J end lost 6 bases, and 14 bases lay between the germline ends. CDR3 bases: TGTGCCACCAGCCCAATTGGGGTAGGCGAGCAGTACTTC. This translates into CATSPIGVGEQYF. Looking up the rest from reference TRBV15 and TRBJ2-7 gives the full variable domain: DAMVIQNPRYQVTQFGKPVTLSCSQTLNHNVMYWYQQKSSQAPKLLFHYYDKDFNNEADTPDNFQSRRPNTSFCFLDIRSPGLGDTAMYLCATSPIGVGEQYFGPGTRLTVT.

This clonotype occurred many times. The chain has TRBV5-1 and TRBJ1-2; D not certain. Germline V gene sequence: CDR1 SGHRS, CDR2 YFSETQ. V lost 4 bases, J lost 9 bases, and 10 bases lay in between. The CDR3 runs 11 residues. The CDR3 DNA follows: TGCGCCAGCAGCCCCGGTGGGAGCTACACCTTC. Its protein is CASSPGGSYTF. The full variable domain, completed using reference TRBV5-1 and TRBJ1-2, is KAGVTQTPRYLIKTRGQQVTLSCSPISGHRSVSWYQQTPGQGLQFLFEYFSETQRNKGNFPGRFSGRQFSNSRSEMNVSTLELGDSALYLCASSPGGSYTFGSGTRLTVV.

The V call is TRBV7-8, the J call TRBJ2-3, with 9 bases that match TRBD2. This CDR3 is built from 16 residues. Germline trimming cut 5 bases from V and 2 bases from J; bases unmatched to any gene: 8. CDR1 and CDR2 (germline): SGHVS, FQNEAQ. In nucleotides, the CDR3 is TGTGCCAGCAGCATCTTGACTAGCGGAGACACAGATACGCAGTATTTT. It encodes CASSILTSGDTDTQYF.

This clonotype was counted at least ten times. The chain is built from TRBV20-1 and TRBJ1-1; 7 nucleotides line up with TRBD1. Germline loops: CDR1 DFQATT, CDR2 SNEGSKA (reference sequence). There are 13 residues in the CDR3. V trimming: 7 bases; J trimming: 3 bases; junction bases outside the gene matches: 8. This CDR3 reads CSGKTGFDTEAFF. CDR3 bases: TGCAGTGGAAAGACAGGGTTTGACACTGAAGCTTTCTTT.

This clonotype was seen ten or more times. The genes are TRBV5-1 and TRBJ2-2; 10 bases agree with TRBD2. The V segment lost 4 bases and the J segment 4 bases; nucleotides outside the gene matches: 10. This CDR3 is built from 17 residues. Looked up from germline, CDR1 is SGHRS and CDR2 is YFSETQ. The CDR3, as DNA: TGCGCCAGCAGCCAAAAAGCGGGGGGGCTGGTCACCGGGGAGCTGTTTTTT. Its protein product is CASSQKAGGLVTGELFF.

This clonotype appeared many times. The rearrangement links TRBV5-6 to TRBJ2-1; no clear D. V shed 5 bases and J shed 9 bases, with 9 bases lying between them. Germline CDR1 SGHDT, CDR2 YYEEEE. This CDR3 has 11 amino acids. CDR3 DNA sequence: TGTGCCAGCAGGTCCCAGGTTGAGCAGTTCTTC. It encodes CASRSQVEQFF. The full variable domain, with the rest looked up from reference TRBV5-6 and TRBJ2-1, is DAGVTQSPTHLIKTRGQQVTLRCSPKSGHDTVSWYQQALGQGPQFIFQYYEEEERQRGNFPDRFSGHQFPNYSSELNVNALLLGDSALYLCASRSQVEQFFGPGTRLTVL.

V usage is TRBV4-1 and J usage is TRBJ2-3; D perhaps matches TRBD1 (5 bases). Germline V lookup: CDR1 MGHRA, CDR2 YSYEKL. This CDR3 contains 15 residues. V shed 2 bases and J shed 1 base, with 10 bases lying between them. The DNA for the CDR3 is TGCGCCAGCAGCCAATATACAGGCCGCACAGATACGCAGTATTTT. Amino acids: CASSQYTGRTDTQYF.

This clonotype was counted a few times. The chain has TRBV12-3 or TRBV12-4 and TRBJ2-7; D is unresolved. V lost 4 bases and J lost 3, with 16 bases in between. This CDR3 is built from 15 residues. CDR3 region: CASSSGKDGSYEQYF. As DNA, the CDR3 is TGTGCCAGCAGTTCCGGAAAGGACGGCAGCTACGAGCAGTACTTC.

As concerns this clonotype: One base away lies a much larger clone, so this may be a sequencing read error. The rearrangement links TRBV4-1 to TRBJ1-1, with D possibly TRBD1 on 5 matching bases. The CDR3 covers 16 residues. Germline V gene data show CDR1 as MGHRA and CDR2 as YSYEKL. CDR3 sequence (DNA): TGCGCCATCAGCCAAATAACAGGAAACTTGAACACTGAAGCTTTCTTT. Amino acid sequence: CAISQITGNLNTEAFF.

This clonotype has a count of ten or more. The CDR3 sequence is CASSPKDGRHQPQHF. CDR3 nucleotides: TGTGCCAGCAGCCCGAAGGACGGGAGACATCAGCCCCAGCATTTT. V usage is TRBV5-6 and J usage is TRBJ1-5; D remains ambiguous. V lost 4 bases, J lost 5 bases, and 16 bases lay in between. CDR3 length: 15 residues. The germline V gene encodes CDR1 SGHDT and CDR2 YYEEEE.

This clonotype has only a few counts. The chain links TRBV28 to TRBJ2-7, with 8 bases that match TRBD2. Germline trimming cut 8 bases from V and 0 bases from J; bases unmatched to any gene: 15. Germline loops: CDR1 MDHEN, CDR2 SYDVKM. This CDR3 has 17 residues. The CDR3 protein is CASSLELAGDSSYEQYF. CDR3 in DNA: TGTGCCAGCTCTTTGGAGCTAGCGGGCGACAGCTCCTACGAGCAGTACTTC. Based on the CDR3 plus reference TRBV28 and TRBJ2-7, the full variable domain is DVKVTQSSRYLVKRTGEKVFLECVQDMDHENMFWYRQDPGLGLRLIYFSYDVKMKEKGDIPEGYSVSREKKERFSLILESASTNQTSMYLCASSLELAGDSSYEQYFGPGTRLTVT.

The J gene is TRBJ1-5, the V gene TRBV2; perhaps TRBD1 as D (5 bases). The length of the CDR3 is 14 residues. V was shortened by 2 bases and J by 6 bases, with 11 bases between the two germline ends. Germline V CDR1 and CDR2: SNHLY, FYNNEI. The CDR3 is CASSESTRGQPQHF. CDR3 coding DNA: TGTGCCAGCAGTGAATCGACAAGGGGTCAGCCCCAGCATTTT.

The chain joins TRBV3-1 to TRBJ1-1, with 9 bases fitting TRBD1. The V gene end was trimmed by 1 base and the J gene end by 3 bases; junction bases not matched to a gene: 0. The CDR3 contains 14 residues. CDR1 LGHDT and CDR2 YNNKEL come from the germline V gene (reference sequence). DNA for the CDR3: TGTGCCAGCAGCCAAGGGACAGGGGACACTGAAGCTTTCTTT. Protein: CASSQGTGDTEAFF.